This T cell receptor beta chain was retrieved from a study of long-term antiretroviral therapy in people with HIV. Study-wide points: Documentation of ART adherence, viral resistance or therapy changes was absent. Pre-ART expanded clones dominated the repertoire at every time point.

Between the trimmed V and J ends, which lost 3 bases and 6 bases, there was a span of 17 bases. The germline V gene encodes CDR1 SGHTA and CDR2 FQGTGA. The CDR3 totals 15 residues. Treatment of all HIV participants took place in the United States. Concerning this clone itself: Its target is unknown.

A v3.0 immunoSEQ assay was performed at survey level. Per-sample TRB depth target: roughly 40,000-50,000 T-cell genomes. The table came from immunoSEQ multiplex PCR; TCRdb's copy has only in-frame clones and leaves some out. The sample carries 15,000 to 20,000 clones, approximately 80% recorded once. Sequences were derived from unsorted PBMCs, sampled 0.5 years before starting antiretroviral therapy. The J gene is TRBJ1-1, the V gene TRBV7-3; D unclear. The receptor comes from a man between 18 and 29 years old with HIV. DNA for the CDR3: TGTGCCAGCAGCTTTGGTCGCGTGGCACTTCCTGAAGCTTTCTTT. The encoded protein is CASSFGRVALPEAFF.